Listed here are 20 T cell receptor beta chains from one sample, sequenced in a study of OX40 agonist ivuxolimab in advanced cancers. Library prep was done by the immunoSEQ multiplex PCR assay. The immuneACCESS repertoire file appears here via TCRdb, limited to in-frame rearrangements. These files lack a portion of the clones; in checked studies, under half of the deficit traces to unresolved V genes, and the cause of the others is not known. Present in this sample are approximately 21,000 clones, approximately 80% of which were seen just once. About 24% of the sample is taken by the ten largest. Material: CD4+ or CD8+ T cells sorted from blood, obtained in a trial of the OX40 agonist ivuxolimab. Every receptor here comes from an adult with an advanced solid tumor such as melanoma, head and neck, liver or kidney cancer.

V gene TRBV4-1 combines with J gene TRBJ1-4; the match to TRBD1 covers 7 bases. This CDR3 is built from 14 residues. Germline CDR1 reads MGHRA; CDR2 reads YSYEKL. The junction had 4 bases not matched to a gene; V was cut back by 3 bases and J by 6 bases. CDR3 nucleotide sequence: TGCGCCAGCAGCCAGACAGGGCAGGATGAAAAACTGTTTTTT. The encoded protein is CASSQTGQDEKLFF.

The V and J genes are TRBV7-8 and TRBJ2-7, with 7 positions matching TRBD2. The V segment lost 5 bases and the J segment 0 bases; nucleotides outside the gene matches: 4. Germline V gene lookup returns CDR1 SGHVS and CDR2 FQNEAQ. The CDR3 spans 14 residues. As DNA, the CDR3 is TGTGCCAGCAGCCCGAGCGGGGACTCCTACGAGCAGTACTTC. Translated, it gives CASSPSGDSYEQYF.

This clone was observed a single time. V usage is TRBV4-2 and J usage is TRBJ2-7, with D possibly being TRBD1 or TRBD2 (6 bases each). The CDR3 has 15 residues. Trimming left V 0 bases short and J 2 bases short, with 11 bases between. CDR1 and CDR2 (germline): LGHNA, YNFKEQ. The CDR3 DNA reads TGTGCCAGCAGCCAAGATAGGGGGGAACCCTACGAGCAGTACTTC. Amino acid sequence: CASSQDRGEPYEQYF.

This clone was detected only once. The chain has TRBV7-9 and TRBJ2-3; D ambiguous. From germline, CDR1 is SEHNR and CDR2 FQNEAQ (reference sequence). This CDR3 region has 13 residues. V was shortened by 1 base and J by 5 bases, with 7 bases between the two germline ends. The chain's CDR3 is CASSLVIVDTQYF. The DNA for the CDR3 is TGTGCCAGCAGCTTAGTCATTGTAGATACGCAGTATTTT. The complete variable domain, with remaining parts taken from reference TRBV7-9 and TRBJ2-3, reads DTGVSQNPRHKITKRGQNVTFRCDPISEHNRLYWYRQTLGQGPEFLTYFQNEAQLEKSRLLSDRFSAERPKGSFSTLEIQRTEQGDSAMYLCASSLVIVDTQYFGPGTRLTVL.

Of note for this clone: This specimen includes other DNA sequences encoding the same CDR3. The chain links TRBV9 to TRBJ2-3; no reliable D call. CDR3 length: 13 amino acids. Germline lookup yields CDR1 SGDLS and CDR2 YYNGEE. Between the trimmed V and J ends, which lost 0 bases and 2 bases, there was a span of 4 bases. This CDR3 is CASSVEYTDTQYF. CDR3 nucleotide sequence: TGTGCCAGCAGCGTAGAGTACACAGATACGCAGTATTTT. Full variable domain (missing parts from reference TRBV9 and TRBJ2-3): DSGVTQTPKHLITATGQRVTLRCSPRSGDLSVYWYQQSLDQGLQFLIQYYNGEERAKGNILERFSAQQFPDLHSELNLSSLELGDSALYFCASSVEYTDTQYFGPGTRLTVL.

This chain joins TRBV19 and TRBJ1-4; D is undetermined. The CDR3 loop spans 11 amino acids. CDR1 LNHDA and CDR2 SQIVND come from the germline V gene (reference sequence). V shed 5 bases and J shed 8 bases, with 6 bases lying between them. CDR3 protein: CASSQWEKLFF. CDR3 nucleotides: TGTGCCAGTAGTCAGTGGGAAAAACTGTTTTTT.

The genes are TRBV14 and TRBJ1-5; D unresolved. This CDR3 contains 16 residues. Germline V CDR1 and CDR2: SGHDN, FVKESK. With 2 bases removed from V and 0 bases from J, the gap between germline ends came to 11 bases. This chain's CDR3 is CASSQKSDISNQPQHF. The CDR3 coding sequence is TGTGCCAGCAGCCAAAAATCAGACATTAGCAATCAGCCCCAGCATTTT.

The V call is TRBV27, the J call TRBJ2-7; 10 bases align to TRBD2. Germline loops: CDR1 MNHEY, CDR2 SMNVEV (reference sequence). This CDR3 comprises 15 residues. The trim removed 2 bases at V and 4 bases at J, leaving 5 bases unmatched. The CDR3: CASSLRSSGRYEQYF. The CDR3 nucleotides are TGTGCCAGCAGTTTAAGGTCTAGCGGGAGATACGAGCAGTACTTC.

The chain has TRBV7-8 and TRBJ2-3; 7 bases match TRBD2. Per germline, CDR1 SGHVS and CDR2 FQNEAQ. The CDR3 has 16 amino acids. V dropped 6 bases and J dropped 0; count of bases not matched to a gene: 9. DNA for the CDR3: TGTGCCAGCAGTCCTTCTAGCGGCTCTAGCACAGATACGCAGTATTTT. This sequence encodes CASSPSSGSSTDTQYF.

V is TRBV15 and J is TRBJ1-1, with D uncertain. Germline lookup yields CDR1 LNHNV and CDR2 YYDKDF (reference sequence). Trimming shortened V by 1 base and J by 1 base, and 13 bases separated the two germline ends. The CDR3 spans 16 residues. This chain's CDR3 is CATSRARGEPNTEAFF. In DNA, the CDR3 is TGTGCCACCAGCAGAGCCCGGGGAGAGCCGAACACTGAAGCTTTCTTT.

This sequence joins TRBV21-1 and TRBJ2-7; the D call in the table, TRBD2, was not verified against the DNA. TRBV21-1 is annotated as a pseudogene. The CDR3 covers 12 residues. For the CDR3, the DNA is TGTGCCAGCAGCAACGGACTAGCGGATCAGTACTTC. It translates to CASSNGLADQYF.

The V and J genes are TRBV28 and TRBJ2-3; 12 bases match TRBD1. J gave up 3 bases and V 4 bases, and 8 bases lay outside the gene matches. Germline V CDR1 and CDR2: MDHEN, SYDVKM. The CDR3 spans 17 residues. CDR3 amino acids: CASSSGQGARSTDTQYF. The CDR3 bases are TGTGCCAGCAGTTCGGGACAGGGGGCGCGAAGTACAGATACGCAGTATTTT.

The V call is TRBV27, the J call TRBJ1-1; D perhaps matches TRBD1 (5 bases). V was cut by 2 bases and J by 4 bases, with 11 bases left in between. CDR3 length equals 14 residues. Looked up from germline, CDR1 is MNHEY and CDR2 is SMNVEV (reference sequence). CDR3 sequence (DNA): TGTGCCAGCAGTTTAGGTTGGGGGGGCACTGAAGCTTTCTTT. Protein sequence: CASSLGWGGTEAFF.

This chain links TRBV7-3 with TRBJ2-1, with no clear D. The length of the CDR3 is 13 residues. V lost 2 bases and J lost 3, with 5 bases in between. Germline V gives CDR1 SGHTA, CDR2 FQGTGA. The CDR3 DNA follows: TGTGCCAGCAGCTTATCTAGCTACAATGAGCAGTTCTTC. This codes for CASSLSSYNEQFF.

The rearrangement uses TRBV7-6 and TRBJ2-1, with unresolved D. The CDR3 totals 14 residues. Germline lookup yields CDR1 SGHVS and CDR2 FNYEAQ. V gave up 2 bases and J gave up 1 base, with 6 bases separating them. In nucleotides, the CDR3 is TGTGCCAGCAGCTTATTTCGTTCCTACAATGAGCAGTTCTTC. This codes for CASSLFRSYNEQFF.

The chain couples TRBV27 to TRBJ1-2; D perhaps matches TRBD1 (5 bases). Germline assignment: CDR1 MNHEY and CDR2 SMNVEV (reference sequence). V shed 3 bases and J shed 6 bases, with 14 bases lying between them. The CDR3 sequence is 14 residues long. The CDR3 DNA reads as TGTGCCAGCAGTTTTACCGGGACGCAAGATGGCTACACCTTC. It translates to CASSFTGTQDGYTF.

The V call is TRBV6-1, the J call TRBJ2-1; 8 bases align to TRBD2. The CDR3 covers 14 residues. Germline V lookup: CDR1 MNHNS, CDR2 SASEGT. V lost 4 bases, J lost 9 bases, and 8 bases stayed unmatched. This chain's CDR3 is CASSGGLAGPEQFF. The CDR3 DNA sequence: TGTGCCAGCAGTGGCGGGCTAGCGGGTCCTGAGCAGTTCTTC.

The V and J genes are TRBV30 and TRBJ1-5; a weak D match, TRBD1 (5 bases). With 5 bases removed from V and 3 bases from J, the gap between germline ends came to 23 bases. CDR3 length: 17 amino acids. Looked up from germline, CDR1 is GTSNPN and CDR2 is SVGIG (reference sequence). CDR3 bases: TGTGCCTGGGTTTCTCTAGTGGGGCTTAGCGACAATCAGCCCCAGCATTTT. It specifies CAWVSLVGLSDNQPQHF.

The chain carries TRBV28 and TRBJ2-7; TRBD1 is a possible D gene (6 bases). The CDR3 extends over 13 amino acids. The V and J ends lost 6 bases and 6 bases respectively, with 15 bases between them. The germline CDR1 and CDR2 sequences are MDHEN and SYDVKM. CDR3 protein: CASRWLTGSEQYF. The CDR3 DNA sequence: TGTGCCAGCAGATGGCTCACAGGGAGCGAGCAGTACTTC.

CDR3: CASRSGTGGEAAFF. The CDR3 DNA reads as TGTGCCAGCAGATCCGGGACAGGGGGCGAGGCAGCTTTCTTT. The J gene is TRBJ1-1, the V gene TRBV7-9, with 12 bases that match TRBD1. The CDR3 covers 14 residues. The trim removed 6 bases at V and 10 bases at J, leaving 9 bases unmatched. Germline assignment: CDR1 SEHNR and CDR2 FQNEAQ (reference sequence).